These T cell receptor beta chains were read from a single sample in a study of identical twins. TCRdb reprocessed the 5' RACE reads with MiXCR, giving one entry per CDR3 protein. Of around 670,000 distinct CDR3 sequences in the sample, roughly 6% were seen once. Specimen: naive T cells sorted from blood. All receptors come from a man between 18 and 35 years old in good health. The CDR3 runs from the conserved cysteine through the conserved F or W. Each record gives: clone size, J gene, V gene, CDR3 protein. For some rows the clone size is stated as once, few or many, or as a class when expanded; others skip it.

>many|TRBJ2-5|TRBV6-1
CATGGLARETQYF
>NA|TRBJ2-3|TRBV6-5
CASSYTRPAGVGADTQYF
>many|TRBJ1-4|TRBV5-6
CASSLLEGAPNEKLFF
>many|TRBJ2-7|TRBV29-1
CSVRPGTSGSREQYF
>many|TRBJ2-1|TRBV5-1
CASRTSGRGQEQFF
>few|TRBJ2-7|TRBV30
CAWNPDRGRLYF
>many|TRBJ1-3|TRBV4-3
CASSQGRQAGNTIYF
>NA|TRBJ2-2|TRBV4-1
CASSIQPEGANTGELFF
>many|TRBJ2-3|TRBV9
CASSVSSTRGTDTQYF
>many|TRBJ1-1|TRBV14
CASSQDDFKAFF
>few|TRBJ2-5|TRBV11-3
CASSPGTESQETQYF
>NA|TRBJ1-1|TRBV7-9
CASSLAAHTNTEAFF
>many|TRBJ2-2|TRBV12-3/TRBV12-4
CASSGLSNTGELFF
>many|TRBJ1-2|TRBV5-1
CASFLQGYTF
>NA|TRBJ2-1|TRBV7-3
CASSQTSGREGEQFF
>few|TRBJ2-1|TRBV20-1
CSARGPGLAGPEQFF
>many|TRBJ2-7|TRBV3-1
CASSPAYGVSEQYF
>NA|TRBJ2-1|TRBV5-1
CASSHRTGLASGRNNEQFF
>many|TRBJ2-3|TRBV27
CASSLSLLGGTDTQYF
>many|TRBJ1-1|TRBV5-1
CASSEASQGIEAFF
>few|TRBJ2-7|TRBV6-6
CASKPGQPYEQYF
>NA|TRBJ1-1|TRBV6-5
CASSYPPGGRNTEAFF
>many|TRBJ2-1|TRBV5-1
CASSFGWREGIYGNEQFF
>NA|TRBJ2-5|TRBV11-1
CASSSPGRSGDRWYQETQYF